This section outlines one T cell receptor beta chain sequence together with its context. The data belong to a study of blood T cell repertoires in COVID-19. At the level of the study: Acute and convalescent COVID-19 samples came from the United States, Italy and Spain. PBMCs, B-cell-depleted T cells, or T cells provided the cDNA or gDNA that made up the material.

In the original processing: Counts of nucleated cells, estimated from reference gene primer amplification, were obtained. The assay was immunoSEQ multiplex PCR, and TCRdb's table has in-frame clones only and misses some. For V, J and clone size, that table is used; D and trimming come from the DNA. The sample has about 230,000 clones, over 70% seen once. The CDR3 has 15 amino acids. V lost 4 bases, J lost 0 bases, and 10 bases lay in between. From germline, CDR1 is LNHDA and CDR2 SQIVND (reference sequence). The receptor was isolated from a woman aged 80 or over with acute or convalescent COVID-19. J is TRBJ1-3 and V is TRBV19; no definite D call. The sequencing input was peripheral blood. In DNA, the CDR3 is TGTGCCAGTAGTACCGCCGGGAGCTCTGGAAACACCATATATTTT. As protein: CASSTAGSSGNTIYF.